A selection of T cell receptor beta chains follows, all from one sample in a study of blood T cell repertoires in COVID-19. The method was immunoSEQ multiplex PCR; TCRdb's version includes in-frame clones alone and lacks a portion of them. The sample includes about 33,000 clones, 93% of them seen just once. Input material: peripheral blood. The source of these receptors is a male donor with active COVID-19. The conserved cysteine and the conserved F or W are not part of the CDR3 here.

V	J	CDR3
TRBV11-3	TRBJ2-5	ASSLTAGGETQY
TRBV5-1	TRBJ2-1	ASSLVRGGDNEQF
TRBV7-9	TRBJ2-7	ASSSTLTSGGDSYEQY
TRBV5-6	TRBJ1-2	ASRLSGTGGYGYT
TRBV9	TRBJ1-1	ASSVAVNTEAF
TRBV5-6	TRBJ1-2	ASSLFVTNYGYT
TRBV11-3	TRBJ1-1	ASSPRGYEAF
TRBV2	TRBJ2-2	ASSAERGNTGELF
TRBV21-1	TRBJ2-5	ASSPGEGLETQY
TRBV28	TRBJ2-7	ASSSRYEQY
TRBV12-3/TRBV12-4	TRBJ1-4	ASSFPGEKLF
TRBV7-9	TRBJ2-7	ASSSGQGAYEQY
TRBV4-2	TRBJ2-5	ASSQELTSLQETQY
TRBV29-1	TRBJ2-4	SAASGGPNIQY
TRBV18	TRBJ2-1	ASSPPEIRNEQF
TRBV9	TRBJ1-3	ASSHGGNSGNTIY
TRBV7-8	TRBJ1-2	ASSLQQGQGSGYT
TRBV7-3	TRBJ2-1	ASSPRVAVYNEQF
TRBV27	TRBJ1-1	ASSPPQTGTGKAF
TRBV18	TRBJ2-1	ASSPLIDTLAGGDNEQF
TRBV2	TRBJ2-1	ASSGLASYNEQF
TRBV7-2	TRBJ1-2	ASSLANQGLNYGYT
TRBV6-5	TRBJ1-4	ASMGGRANEKLF
TRBV7-9	TRBJ1-2	ASSLDSHSFYGYT
TRBV11-2	TRBJ2-6	ASSLSSSSSPGANVLT
TRBV5-1	TRBJ2-7	ASSLGQVSYEQY
TRBV7-2	TRBJ2-3	ASSLGVLADTQY
TRBV5-1	TRBJ2-3	ASRDSGVITDTQY
TRBV3-1/TRBV3-2	TRBJ1-5	ASSQDRSGLDLNQPQH
TRBV28	TRBJ1-2	ASRLGQAAYGYT
TRBV7-2	TRBJ1-2	ASSRQNNYGYT